This T cell receptor beta chain was found in a study of blood T cell repertoires in COVID-19. Study-level information: Sites in the United States, Italy and Spain provided acute and convalescent COVID-19 samples. In each case, the material was cDNA or gDNA derived from T cells, B-cell-depleted T cells, or PBMCs.

The CDR3 is 13 amino acids. With 5 bases removed from V and 6 bases from J, the gap between germline ends came to 14 bases. Germline V gives CDR1 MNHEY, CDR2 SVGEGT. Under the authors' procedure: Using reference gene primer amplification, nucleated cell counts were estimated. The assay was immunoSEQ multiplex PCR, and TCRdb's table has in-frame clones only and misses some. V and J calls and clone size are given by that table; D and trimming were obtained from the DNA. The repertoire has around 250,000 clones, about 82% of them found once; the top ten carry roughly 12%. This clone was detected a few times.

The receptor was derived from a man older than 75 with acute or convalescent COVID-19. Material: peripheral blood. The rearrangement joins TRBV6-2 or TRBV6-3 to TRBJ2-7; D possibly corresponds to TRBD2 (7 bases). The CDR3 coding sequence is TGTGCCAGCAGTATTCGGGGGGCAGGCGAGCAGTACTTC. Translating gives CASSIRGAGEQYF.